A selection of T cell receptor beta chains follows, all from one sample in a study of T cell changes during pregnancy in multiple sclerosis. Sequencing was performed with immunoSEQ multiplex PCR; in TCRdb, only in-frame clones are kept and a portion is missing. The sample consists of roughly 38,000 clones, under 95% of them appearing once. The source material was peripheral blood, sampled in the third trimester of pregnancy. The receptors were sampled from a female donor in good health, enrolled as a control in a pregnancy study. Both conserved end residues are part of each CDR3.

V	J	CDR3
TRBV19	TRBJ2-7	CASSKGLAGSTSYEQYF
TRBV7-3	TRBJ2-3	CASSTQGADTQYF
TRBV15	TRBJ1-2	CATSREQAVFVQGGYTF
TRBV7-3	TRBJ1-1	CASSLGIDWGMNTEAFF
TRBV6-5	TRBJ2-5	CASSGSGGAGETQYF
TRBV29-1	TRBJ2-5	CSAGGEKETQYF
TRBV28	TRBJ1-5	CASTVSGGNQPQHF
TRBV7-3	TRBJ2-5	CASSPTGPAETQYF
TRBV7-2	TRBJ2-5	CASSRLVRETQYF
TRBV19	TRBJ1-5	CASSMTGGAGGPRGNQPQHF
TRBV11-2	TRBJ2-3	CASREGVTDTQYF
TRBV4-2	TRBJ2-3	CASSQGLNTDTQYF
TRBV7-2	TRBJ1-5	CASSLTQGSNQPQHF
TRBV6-4	TRBJ2-3	CASSYGTSGSDTQYF
TRBV29-1	TRBJ1-1	CSVAQGAPEAFF
TRBV5-1	TRBJ2-7	CASRTAFSYEQYF
TRBV9	TRBJ2-5	CASSEGNYQETQYF
TRBV6-1	TRBJ1-2	CASTQTGGNYGYTF
TRBV10-2	TRBJ2-7	CASTPDRGRYEQYF
TRBV5-8	TRBJ2-1	CASSPRLAGAGEQFF
TRBV5-1	NA	CASSSVTGAYEQYF
TRBV6-6	TRBJ2-5	CASSWGEAAETQYF
TRBV9	TRBJ2-3	CASSVEAGGLTDTQYF
TRBV5-1	TRBJ2-1	CASSLGESSYNEQFF
TRBV4-1	TRBJ2-7	CASSLHFGGEQYF
TRBV9	TRBJ1-1	CASTTSAGGTEAFF
TRBV18	TRBJ1-5	CASSPPQGQGANQPQHF
TRBV29-1	TRBJ1-5	CSVVDSSSNQPQHF
TRBV5-4	TRBJ2-7	CASSSPATSGVRYEQYF
TRBV4-1	TRBJ1-2	CASSRPGEATGYTF
TRBV11-2	TRBJ2-2	CASSPFVRAQGGELFF
TRBV5-6	TRBJ2-1	CASSLGRQGFKQFF
TRBV28	TRBJ2-1	CASRLGQGAGNEQFF
TRBV28	TRBJ1-2	CASLTGGTNYGYTF
TRBV29-1	TRBJ2-3	CSVELTGTVTDTQYF
TRBV29-1	TRBJ1-2	CSARGGGEVYGYTF
TRBV6-5	TRBJ2-1	CASSYWTSGPNEQFF
TRBV6-5	TRBJ2-7	CASSYSLADSSYEQYF
TRBV27	TRBJ2-5	CASSSATGTGQETQYF
TRBV30	TRBJ1-3	CAWSSRTGNTIYF
TRBV15	TRBJ1-5	CAAGPTGSNQPQHF
TRBV5-1	TRBJ1-1	CASSPQTGTEAFF
TRBV27	TRBJ2-7	CASRSTGTGSYEQYF
TRBV6-4	TRBJ2-3	CASSESGEDTQYF
TRBV29-1	TRBJ2-2	CSVGETGVGDTGELFF
TRBV6-1	TRBJ2-5	CASSNDFQETQYF
TRBV7-9	TRBJ2-1	CASSHRASGGAKRNEQFF